The 5 T cell receptor beta chains in this list originate from one sample, sequenced in a study of blood T cell repertoires in COVID-19. Only in-frame clones appear in the TCRdb table, and some are missing; sequencing was by immunoSEQ multiplex PCR. The profile shows hundreds of thousands of clones, nearly 90% of them singletons. Sequencing was done on a sample of PBMCs or T cells enriched from blood (not recorded which). Source of these receptors: a woman in her late teens or twenties with acute COVID-19.

The rearrangement joins TRBV6-6 to TRBJ1-1; no firm D call. Trimming took 2 bases from V and 5 from J, leaving 6 bases between them. The germline gives CDR1 MNHNY, CDR2 SVGAGI (reference sequence). The CDR3 has 12 amino acids. The CDR3 region is CASSYGRTEAFF. In DNA, the CDR3 is TGTGCCAGCAGTTACGGGAGGACTGAAGCTTTCTTT.

The chain uses TRBV27 and TRBJ1-6, with a tentative D call TRBD1 (5 bases). The CDR3 spans 16 residues. CDR1 MNHEY and CDR2 SMNVEV come from the germline V gene (reference sequence). V lost 6 bases and J 3 bases, leaving 15 bases between the germline ends. CDR3 nucleotide sequence: TGTGCCAGCAGGGGACCCCGGGGGAGCTATAATTCACCCCTCCACTTT. It codes for CASRGPRGSYNSPLHF.

The CDR3 region has the DNA TGTGCCTGGAGGGGGGGCGGGAGTCGATCCGAGCAGTACTTC. Amino acids: CAWRGGGSRSEQYF. The gene calls are TRBV30 and TRBJ2-7, with D possibly matching TRBD2 (7 bases). Germline-derived CDR1 and CDR2 are GTSNPN and SVGIG (reference sequence). V gave up 3 bases and J gave up 6 bases, with 18 bases separating them. The CDR3 extends over 14 amino acids.

This chain connects TRBV30 to TRBJ2-7; possible D gene TRBD1, 6 bases. Germline values: CDR1 GTSNPN, CDR2 SVGIG (reference sequence). The V end was cut by 1 base, the J end by 4 bases, with 14 bases between. The CDR3 contains 14 residues. CDR3 sequence (DNA): TGTGCCTGGAGTGCCGGGACACTTAGGTACGAGCAGTACTTC. Residues: CAWSAGTLRYEQYF.

The chain uses TRBV5-1 and TRBJ1-2; 8 bases are a match to TRBD1. CDR1 and CDR2 from the germline V gene are SGHRS and YFSETQ. V trimming: 3 bases; J trimming: 7 bases; junction bases outside the gene matches: 11. The CDR3 length is 15 residues. The DNA for the CDR3 is TGCGCCAGCAGCTCCCCCGGGACAGGTGGGGGTGGCTACACCTTC. Its translation: CASSSPGTGGGGYTF.